The rows below give T cell receptor beta chains drawn from one sample of a study of T-cell reconstitution after alpha-beta-depleted transplantation in children. From the PCR reads, TCRdb called clonotypes with MiXCR, one entry per CDR3 protein. Here the sample spans 750,000 to 950,000 distinct CDR3 sequences, under 20% being singletons. The sequences come from PBMCs, mostly from graft donor cells, collected 360 days after TCRalphabeta/CD19-depleted stem cell transplant. The receptors originated from a male patient younger than 18 who had a stem cell transplant for acute lymphoblastic leukemia, so the T cells may come from the graft donor. The CDR3 runs from the conserved cysteine through the conserved F or W. D genes are given only for firm matches. Only part of the rows carry a size: once, few, many, or a class if the clone is expanded.

TRBD2,TRBJ2-1,NA,TRBV7-2,CASSLALGEGRNEQVF,TGTGCCAGCAGCTTAGCCCTGGGGGAGGGCCGGAATGAGCAGGTCTTC
TRBD2,TRBJ2-3,once,TRBV27,CASSPLSGTSVARNF,TGTGCCAGCAGTCCCTTATCGGGAACTAGCGTCGCAAGGAATTTT
NA,TRBJ1-1,NA,TRBV30,CACDLQNTEAFF,TGTGCCTGCGACCTACAGAACACTGAAGCTTTCTTT
NA,TRBJ1-5,NA,TRBV12-3/TRBV12-4,CASAHRGGNQPQHF,TGTGCCAGCGCCCATAGAGGCGGGAATCAGCCCCAGCATTTT
NA,TRBJ2-7,NA,TRBV7-9,CASSSPLGISYEQYF,TGTGCCAGCAGCTCTCCATTGGGAATTTCCTACGAGCAGTACTTC
TRBD1,TRBJ2-7,few,TRBV27,CASSSLTGVGLSSYEQYF,TGTGCCAGCAGTTCCTTAACAGGGGTGGGCCTGAGCTCCTACGAGCAGTACTTC
NA,TRBJ2-5,many,TRBV12-3/TRBV12-4,CASSFDRLAHQETQYF,TGTGCCAGCAGTTTCGATAGGCTAGCGCACCAAGAGACCCAGTACTTC
TRBD1,TRBJ2-4,NA,TRBV7-9,CASSLVSPGQVKNIQYF,TGTGCCAGCAGCTTAGTCTCCCCGGGACAGGTCAAAAACATTCAGTACTTC
NA,TRBJ2-1,NA,TRBV12-3/TRBV12-4,CATGVGNEQFF,TGTGCCACGGGAGTTGGAAATGAGCAGTTCTTC
NA,TRBJ1-1,NA,TRBV25-1,CASPSRGLNTEAFF,TGTGCCAGCCCGAGCAGGGGCTTAAACACTGAAGCTTTCTTT
TRBD2,TRBJ2-7,NA,TRBV11-1,CASSLVAWTSGPDYEQYF,TGTGCCAGCAGCTTAGTAGCGTGGACTAGCGGGCCTGACTACGAGCAGTACTTC
NA,TRBJ1-1,few,TRBV4-1,CASSQGGGGGTEAFF,TGCGCCAGCAGCCAAGGAGGGGGTGGTGGCACTGAAGCTTTCTTT
TRBD2,TRBJ2-7,many,TRBV5-1,CASSLLADSSYEQYF,TGCGCCAGCAGCTTACTAGCGGATAGCTCCTACGAGCAGTACTTC
NA,TRBJ2-7,NA,TRBV2,CAVALGPWPYEQYF,TGTGCCGTTGCACTAGGACCTTGGCCCTACGAGCAGTACTTC
NA,TRBJ2-3,many,TRBV2,CASSGGYPLTDTQYF,TGTGCCAGCAGTGGTGGTTATCCCCTTACAGATACGCAGTATTTT
NA,TRBJ2-1,NA,TRBV5-1,CASSPPGAEAYNEQFF,TGCGCCAGCAGCCCTCCCGGGGCGGAGGCGTACAATGAGCAGTTCTTC
TRBD1,TRBJ2-7,many,TRBV28,CASSFLTFGRQGNHSEQYF,TGTGCCAGCAGTTTCCTGACCTTTGGTAGACAGGGAAACCACTCCGAGCAGTACTTC
TRBD2,TRBJ2-7,NA,TRBV10-3,CAISESGSGNPYEQYF,TGTGCCATCAGTGAGTCGGGTAGCGGGAACCCCTACGAGCAGTACTTC
NA,TRBJ1-5,few,TRBV3-1,CASSQGHQPQHF,TGTGCCAGCAGCCAAGGGCATCAGCCCCAGCATTTT
TRBD2,TRBJ2-7,NA,TRBV20-1,CSAELYRGGLEQYF,TGCAGTGCTGAGCTGTATCGGGGGGGCCTCGAGCAGTACTTC
NA,TRBJ2-1,many,TRBV2,CASSGASLNEQFF,TGTGCCAGCAGTGGAGCCTCTCTCAATGAGCAGTTCTTC
NA,TRBJ1-1,NA,TRBV5-1,CASSLSLVGLGGTEAFF,TGCGCCAGCAGCTTGAGTTTAGTGGGATTGGGGGGCACTGAAGCTTTCTTT
NA,TRBJ2-1,NA,TRBV20-1,CSATRTLLRYNEQFF,TGCAGTGCTACTAGGACTCTTCTCCGATACAATGAGCAGTTCTTC
NA,TRBJ2-5,few,TRBV6-5,CASSYSTGGVETQYF,TGTGCCAGCAGTTACTCGACCGGGGGCGTAGAGACCCAGTACTTC
NA,TRBJ2-1,few,TRBV7-9,CASGPFSEQFF,TGTGCCAGCGGACCTTTCAGTGAGCAGTTCTTC
NA,TRBJ2-5,NA,TRBV7-2,CASSPGLMGTQYF,TGTGCCAGCAGCCCAGGACTCATGGGGACCCAGTACTTC
NA,TRBJ2-3,NA,TRBV9,CASSHGDPFTDTQYF,TGTGCCAGCAGCCACGGGGACCCCTTCACAGATACGCAGTATTTT
NA,TRBJ2-1,few,TRBV21-1,CASSKEVPGQGNIPFYNEQFF,TGTGCCAGCAGCAAAGAAGTCCCGGGACAGGGGAACATACCTTTCTACAATGAGCAGTTCTTC
NA,TRBJ2-3,many,TRBV5-6,CASSLEPDTQYF,TGTGCCAGCAGCTTGGAGCCGGATACGCAGTATTTT